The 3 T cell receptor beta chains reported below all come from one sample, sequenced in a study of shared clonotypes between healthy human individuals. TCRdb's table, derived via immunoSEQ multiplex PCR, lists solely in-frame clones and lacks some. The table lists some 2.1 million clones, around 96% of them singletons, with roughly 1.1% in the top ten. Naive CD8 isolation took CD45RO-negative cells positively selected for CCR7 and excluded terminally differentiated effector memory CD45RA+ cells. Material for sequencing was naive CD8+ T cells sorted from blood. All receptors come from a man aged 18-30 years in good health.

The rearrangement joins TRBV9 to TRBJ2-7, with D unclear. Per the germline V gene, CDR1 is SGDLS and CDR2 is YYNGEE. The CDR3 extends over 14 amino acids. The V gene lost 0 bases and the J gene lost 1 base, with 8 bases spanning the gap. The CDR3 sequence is CASSVDLSSYEQYF. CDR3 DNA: TGTGCCAGCAGCGTAGATCTCAGTTCCTACGAGCAGTACTTC.

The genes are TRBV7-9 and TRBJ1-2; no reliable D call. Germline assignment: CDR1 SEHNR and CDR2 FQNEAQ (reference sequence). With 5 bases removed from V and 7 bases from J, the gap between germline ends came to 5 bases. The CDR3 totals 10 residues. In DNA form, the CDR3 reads TGTGCCAGCAGCGCTACTGGCTACACCTTC. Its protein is CASSATGYTF. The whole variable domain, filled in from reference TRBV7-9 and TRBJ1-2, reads DTGVSQNPRHKITKRGQNVTFRCDPISEHNRLYWYRQTLGQGPEFLTYFQNEAQLEKSRLLSDRFSAERPKGSFSTLEIQRTEQGDSAMYLCASSATGYTFGSGTRLTVV.

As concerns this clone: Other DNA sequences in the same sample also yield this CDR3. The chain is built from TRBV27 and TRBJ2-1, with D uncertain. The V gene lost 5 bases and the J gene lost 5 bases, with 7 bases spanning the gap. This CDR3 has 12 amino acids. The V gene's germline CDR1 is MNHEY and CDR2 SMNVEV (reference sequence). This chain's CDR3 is CASSPSNNEQFF. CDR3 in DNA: TGTGCCAGCAGTCCGTCCAACAATGAGCAGTTCTTC.